The sample holds many counts of the clone carrying this T cell receptor (beta chain). Its target is unknown. Preparation of TCR beta libraries was done by quantitative 5'-RACE with molecular barcodes. TCRdb used MiXCR to reprocess the 5' RACE reads, holding one entry per CDR3 protein. The sample has roughly 230,000 distinct CDR3 sequences, under 8.5% seen once. The sample comes from a study of CD8 T cells in ankylosing spondylitis. Study outcomes and limitations: There was a TCR beta motif, made of eight highly homologous variants, that appeared characteristic of ankylosing spondylitis blood. Some of these motif variants have turned up before, in reports on reactive arthritis synovial fluid and blood.

Trimming took 1 base from V and 4 from J, leaving 7 bases between them. Germline V gene lookup returns CDR1 GTSNPN and CDR2 SVGIG (reference sequence). The CDR3 is 12 residues long. This sequence was found in a female donor with ankylosing spondylitis or in good health (not recorded which). The V gene is TRBV30, the J gene TRBJ1-2; unclear D gene. The source material was blood, either unsorted or a sorted T cell fraction (not recorded which). The CDR3 reads CAWSAGSYGYTF. The CDR3 coding sequence is TGTGCCTGGAGTGCGGGGTCCTATGGCTACACCTTC.